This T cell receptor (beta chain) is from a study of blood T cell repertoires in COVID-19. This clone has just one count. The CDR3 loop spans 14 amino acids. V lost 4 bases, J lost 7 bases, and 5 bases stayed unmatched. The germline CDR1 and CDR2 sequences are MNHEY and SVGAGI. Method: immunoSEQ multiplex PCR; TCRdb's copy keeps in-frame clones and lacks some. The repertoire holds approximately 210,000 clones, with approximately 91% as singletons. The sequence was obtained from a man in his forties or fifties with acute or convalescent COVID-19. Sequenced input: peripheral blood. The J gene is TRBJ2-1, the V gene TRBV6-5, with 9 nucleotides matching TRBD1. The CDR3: CASSFPGQGNEQFF. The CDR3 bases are TGTGCCAGCAGTTTCCCGGGACAGGGAAATGAGCAGTTCTTC.